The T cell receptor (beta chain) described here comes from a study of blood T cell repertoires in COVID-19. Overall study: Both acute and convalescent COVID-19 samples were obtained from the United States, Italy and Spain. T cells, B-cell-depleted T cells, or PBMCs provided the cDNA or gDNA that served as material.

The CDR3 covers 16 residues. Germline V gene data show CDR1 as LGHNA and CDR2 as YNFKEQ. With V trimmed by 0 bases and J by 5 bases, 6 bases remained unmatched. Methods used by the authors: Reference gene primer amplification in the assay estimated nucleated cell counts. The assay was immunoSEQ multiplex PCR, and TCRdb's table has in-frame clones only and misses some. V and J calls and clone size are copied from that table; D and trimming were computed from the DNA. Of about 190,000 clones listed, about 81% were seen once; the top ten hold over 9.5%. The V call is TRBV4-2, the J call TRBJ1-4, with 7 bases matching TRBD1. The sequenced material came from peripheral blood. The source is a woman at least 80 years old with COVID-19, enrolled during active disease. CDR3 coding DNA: TGTGCCAGCAGCCAAGATCCGGGACAGACAAATGAAAAACTGTTTTTT. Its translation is CASSQDPGQTNEKLFF.